A single sample gave rise to the 3 T cell receptor beta chains below, sequenced in a study of cytomegalovirus exposure and HLA in healthy donors. Only in-frame clones appear in the TCRdb table, and some are missing; sequencing was by immunoSEQ multiplex PCR. This table holds around 110,000 clones, less than 90% found once. Input material: PBMCs. The receptors stem from a woman aged 18-29 years in good health and CMV-seropositive.

This rearrangement joins TRBV2 to TRBJ2-7, with TRBD2 as a possible D gene (6 bases). Deletions cut 2 bases from V and 4 bases from J, with 18 bases between. CDR3 length: 16 amino acids. Germline loops: CDR1 SNHLY, CDR2 FYNNEI. This CDR3 is CASSEIDFWGVYEQYF. CDR3 sequence (DNA): TGTGCCAGCAGTGAAATTGACTTCTGGGGGGTTTACGAGCAGTACTTC.

The J gene is TRBJ2-2, the V gene TRBV19; TRBD1 matches 8 bases. The CDR3 covers 17 residues. The germline V gene has CDR1 LNHDA and CDR2 SQIVND (reference sequence). The V segment lost 5 bases and the J segment 0 bases; nucleotides outside the gene matches: 8. This CDR3 reads CASSLAQGASNTGELFF. The CDR3 bases are TGTGCCAGTAGTCTCGCTCAGGGGGCCTCGAACACCGGGGAGCTGTTTTTT.

The sample holds a few counts of this clone. This sequence joins TRBV4-3 and TRBJ2-3, with D uncertain. The CDR3 is 16 amino acids. Germline V gene data show CDR1 as LGHNA and CDR2 as YSLEER. The V end lost 3 bases, the J end lost 2 bases, and 15 bases lay between the germline ends. As DNA, the CDR3 is TGCGCCAGCAGCCAGATGTCGACTCAACCCACAGATACGCAGTATTTT. Translating it yields CASSQMSTQPTDTQYF.